This record concerns one T cell receptor beta chain sequence. Its antigen remains unidentified. This entry is derived from a study of shared clonotypes between healthy human individuals. General study points: Between a few donors, naive CD4 clonotypes were shared at a level of around 5.2%. Despite large depth, rarefaction showed incomplete sorted-subset sequencing. The study drew on few donors, limiting represented genetic and exposure-history diversity.

Replicate PCRs run on sorted subsets employed approximately 200 ng DNA, around 27,000 T cell genomes. Sequencing was performed with immunoSEQ multiplex PCR; in TCRdb, only in-frame clones are kept and a portion is missing. The profile covers 950,000 to 1,300,000 clones, with about 80% appearing a single time and 1.4% to 1.5% taken by the ten largest. Sequenced: memory CD4+ T cells sorted from blood. As to subset: CD45RA-negative fraction. The receptor was isolated from a young man in good health.

The DNA for the CDR3 is TGTGCCAGTAGTATCTGGAGAGCTAACTATGGCTACACCTTC. This gives the protein CASSIWRANYGYTF. The chain uses TRBV19 and TRBJ1-2; no clear D. The CDR3 runs 14 residues. V dropped 3 bases and J dropped 0 bases, with 8 bases sitting between them. The germline V gene has CDR1 LNHDA and CDR2 SQIVND (reference sequence). Using reference TRBV19 and TRBJ1-2 for the parts outside the CDR3, the full variable domain is DGGITQSPKYLFRKEGQNVTLSCEQNLNHDAMYWYRQDPGQGLRLIYYSQIVNDFQKGDIAEGYSVSREKKESFPLTVTSAQKNPTAFYLCASSIWRANYGYTFGSGTRLTVV.